The sequence of this T cell receptor beta chain was determined in a study of blood T cell repertoires in COVID-19. The method was immunoSEQ multiplex PCR; TCRdb's version includes in-frame clones alone and lacks a portion of them. The sample contains more than 200,000 clones, approximately 80% of which appear only once. In germline, CDR1 is SGHNT, CDR2 YYREEE (reference sequence). This CDR3 has 13 residues. V was trimmed by 2 bases and J by 5 bases, leaving 10 bases between them. This clone was detected once. This clonotype was obtained from a woman of 80 years or more with COVID-19, enrolled during active disease. The gene calls are TRBV5-4 and TRBJ2-5; weak D call: TRBD1 (5 bases). Sequencing input: peripheral blood. For the CDR3, the DNA is TGTGCCAGCAGCTTAAAGGGGCTCGAGACCCAGTACTTC. Translated: CASSLKGLETQYF.